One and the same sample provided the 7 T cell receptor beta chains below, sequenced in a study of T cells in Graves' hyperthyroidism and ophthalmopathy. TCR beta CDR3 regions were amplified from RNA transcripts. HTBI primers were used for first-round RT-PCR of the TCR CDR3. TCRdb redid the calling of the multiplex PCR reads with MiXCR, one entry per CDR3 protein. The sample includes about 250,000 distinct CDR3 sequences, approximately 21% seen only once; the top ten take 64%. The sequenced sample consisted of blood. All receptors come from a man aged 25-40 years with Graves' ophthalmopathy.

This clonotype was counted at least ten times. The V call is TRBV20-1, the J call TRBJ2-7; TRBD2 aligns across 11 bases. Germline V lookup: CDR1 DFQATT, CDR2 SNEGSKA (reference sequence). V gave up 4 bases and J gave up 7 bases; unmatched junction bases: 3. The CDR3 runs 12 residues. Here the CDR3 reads CSATGLAVEQYF. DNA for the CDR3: TGCAGTGCTACGGGACTAGCGGTTGAGCAGTACTTC.

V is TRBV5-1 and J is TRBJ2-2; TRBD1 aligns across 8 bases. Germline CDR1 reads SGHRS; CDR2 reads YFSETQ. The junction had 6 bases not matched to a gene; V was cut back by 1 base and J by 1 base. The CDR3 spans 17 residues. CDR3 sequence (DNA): TGCGCCAGCAGCTTGAACCCGGGACAGGTGAACACCGGGGAGCTGTTTTTT. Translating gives CASSLNPGQVNTGELFF.

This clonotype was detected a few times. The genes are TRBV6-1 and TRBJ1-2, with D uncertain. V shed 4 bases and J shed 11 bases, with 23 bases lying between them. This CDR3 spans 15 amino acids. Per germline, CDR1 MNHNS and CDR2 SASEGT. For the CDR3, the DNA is TGTGCCAGCAGTGGACTTTCCCGCGGTAACCAGTTATACACCTTC. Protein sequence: CASSGLSRGNQLYTF.

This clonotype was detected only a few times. The CDR3 spells CATAFNRAGGEKLFF. CDR3 DNA: TGCGCCACCGCTTTCAACAGGGCTGGGGGAGAAAAACTGTTTTTT. The gene calls are TRBV10-2 and TRBJ1-4; D is possibly TRBD1 (6 bases). V was pared by 10 bases and J by 8 bases, with 23 bases between. Germline values: CDR1 WSHSY, CDR2 SAAADI. The CDR3 consists of 15 residues.

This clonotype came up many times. The CDR3 sequence is CASSFSGSADTQYF. Written as DNA, the CDR3 is TGTGCCAGCAGTTTTAGCGGGAGTGCAGATACGCAGTATTTT. This chain connects TRBV28 to TRBJ2-3; 9 bases fit TRBD2. The CDR3 consists of 14 residues. V trimming: 3 bases; J trimming: 4 bases; junction bases outside the gene matches: 2. CDR1 is MDHEN and CDR2 is SYDVKM in the germline V gene.

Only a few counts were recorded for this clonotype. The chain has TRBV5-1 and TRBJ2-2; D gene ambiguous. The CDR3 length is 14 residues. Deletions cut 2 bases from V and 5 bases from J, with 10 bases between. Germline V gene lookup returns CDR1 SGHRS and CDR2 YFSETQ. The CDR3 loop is CASSFPARTGELFF. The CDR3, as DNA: TGCGCCAGCAGCTTCCCGGCCCGGACCGGGGAGCTGTTTTTT.

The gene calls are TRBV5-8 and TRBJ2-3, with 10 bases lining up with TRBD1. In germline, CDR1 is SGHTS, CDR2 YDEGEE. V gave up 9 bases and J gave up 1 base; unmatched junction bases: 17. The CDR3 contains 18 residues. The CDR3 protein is CATYRDRGVSRGTDTQYF. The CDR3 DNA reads TGTGCCACCTACCGGGACAGGGGAGTGTCGCGAGGCACAGATACGCAGTATTTT. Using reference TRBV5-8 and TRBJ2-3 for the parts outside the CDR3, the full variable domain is EAGVTQSPTHLIKTRGQQATLRCSPISGHTSVYWYQQALGLGLQFLLWYDEGEERNRGNFPPRFSGRQFPNYSSELNVNALELEDSALYLCATYRDRGVSRGTDTQYFGPGTRLTVL.